The subject of this entry is one TCR beta chain. Using immunoSEQ multiplex PCR, the repertoire was profiled, and TCRdb retains in-frame clones only, with some absent. The data contain more than 100,000 clones, roughly nine tenths of them singletons. This entry belongs to a study of blood T cell repertoires in COVID-19. Study-wide context: The cDNA or gDNA used as material had been derived from T cells, B-cell-depleted T cells, or PBMCs.

The V segment lost 3 bases and the J segment 6 bases; nucleotides outside the gene matches: 15. The CDR3 totals 18 residues. The germline gives CDR1 LGHNA, CDR2 YNFKEQ. This TCR was sampled from a human donor in a cohort sampled during active COVID-19. The chain is built from TRBV4-2 and TRBJ2-4; 9 bases match TRBD2. The specimen was peripheral blood. The CDR3 DNA follows: TGTGCCAGCAGCCAGGAACCACGACTAGCGGAGTACAGAAACATTCAGTACTTC. This translates into CASSQEPRLAEYRNIQYF.